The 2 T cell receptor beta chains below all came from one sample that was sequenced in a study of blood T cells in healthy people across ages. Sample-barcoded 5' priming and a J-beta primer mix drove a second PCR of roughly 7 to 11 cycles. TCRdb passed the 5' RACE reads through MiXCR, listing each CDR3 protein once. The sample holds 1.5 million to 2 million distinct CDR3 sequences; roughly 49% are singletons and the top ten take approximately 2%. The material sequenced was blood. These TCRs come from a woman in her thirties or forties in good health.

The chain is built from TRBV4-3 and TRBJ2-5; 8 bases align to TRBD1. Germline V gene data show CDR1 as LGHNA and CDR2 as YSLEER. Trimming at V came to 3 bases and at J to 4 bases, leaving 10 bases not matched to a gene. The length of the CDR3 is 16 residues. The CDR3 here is CASSHYYPGGTETQYF. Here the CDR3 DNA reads TGCGCCAGCAGCCATTATTATCCAGGGGGCACAGAGACCCAGTACTTC.

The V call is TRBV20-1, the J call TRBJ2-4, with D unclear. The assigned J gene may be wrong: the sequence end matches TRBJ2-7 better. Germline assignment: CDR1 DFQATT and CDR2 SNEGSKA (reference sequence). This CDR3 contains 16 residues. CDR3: CSARMARRERMYEQYF. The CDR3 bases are TGCAGTGCTAGAATGGCTAGAAGAGAGAGAATGTACGAGCAGTACTTC.